These 28 T cell receptor beta chains were all obtained from the same sample, sequenced in a study of blood T cell repertoires in COVID-19. Sequencing used immunoSEQ multiplex PCR; TCRdb keeps in-frame clones, though not all of them. Altogether some 180,000 clones are present, roughly 89% being singletons, with the ten largest covering about 6.7%. The material sequenced was peripheral blood. The receptors originated from a man in his forties with acute or convalescent COVID-19.

Remarks on this clone: Sequence at one end of the junction differs from germline and may be a read error. The chain joins TRBV18 to TRBJ1-1; TRBD1 matches at 9 bases. Germline V gives CDR1 KGHSH, CDR2 LQKENI. The CDR3 has 17 amino acids. In nucleotides, the CDR3 is TGTGCCAGCTCCCCACAGGGGGCGTCTGGTATGAACACTGAAGCTTTCTTT. The encoded protein is CASSPQGASGMNTEAFF.

The rearrangement joins TRBV5-4 to TRBJ1-2; the match to TRBD1 covers 11 bases. The germline V gene has CDR1 SGHNT and CDR2 YYREEE (reference sequence). The length of the CDR3 is 16 residues. J was trimmed by 6 bases and V by 4 bases; bases with no gene match: 11. CDR3 DNA: TGTGCCAGCAGCCCTCGGACAGGGGGCGCCCAGGATGGCTACACCTTC. Its protein is CASSPRTGGAQDGYTF.

V and J are TRBV29-1 and TRBJ2-2; perhaps TRBD2 as D (6 bases). Germline CDR1 SQVTM, CDR2 ANQGSEA. This CDR3 contains 14 residues. V was cut by 6 bases and J by 5 bases, with 16 bases left in between. The CDR3 is CSVGKGLYTGELFF. CDR3 coding DNA: TGCAGCGTGGGGAAGGGACTTTATACCGGGGAGCTGTTTTTT.

This sequence joins TRBV7-9 and TRBJ2-7; 11 nucleotides agree with TRBD1. CDR1 SEHNR and CDR2 FQNEAQ come from the germline V gene (reference sequence). V lost 4 bases, J lost 0 bases, and 2 bases stayed unmatched. CDR3 length: 15 amino acids. The CDR3 region has the DNA TGTGCCAGCAGCTCCGGGACAGGGGGCTCCTACGAGCAGTACTTC. Its protein product is CASSSGTGGSYEQYF.

CDR3: CAWSKGSNQPQHF. Written as DNA, the CDR3 is TGTGCCTGGAGTAAGGGGAGCAATCAGCCCCAGCATTTT. The V call is TRBV30, the J call TRBJ1-5, with D possibly matching TRBD1 (5 bases). V dropped 2 bases and J dropped 1 base, with 6 bases sitting between them. This CDR3 is 13 amino acids long. CDR1 is GTSNPN, CDR2 SVGIG, per germline (reference sequence).

This chain joins TRBV5-4 and TRBJ1-1; tentatively, D is TRBD1 (6 bases). The CDR3 sequence is 16 residues long. CDR1 is SGHNT and CDR2 is YYREEE in the germline V gene (reference sequence). V was shortened by 4 bases and J by 1 base, with 17 bases between the two germline ends. DNA of the CDR3: TGTGCCAGCAGCCCAACCAGGGGTTTGACGAACACTGAAGCTTTCTTT. Protein sequence: CASSPTRGLTNTEAFF.

The DNA for the CDR3 is TGTGCCAGCAGCCAAGGGACTAGCGGGGCGGCGCCGCAGTATTTT. Protein product: CASSQGTSGAAPQYF. This chain uses TRBV7-2 with TRBJ2-3; TRBD2 matches at 13 bases. CDR1 SGHTA and CDR2 FQGNSA come from the germline V gene. The trim removed 5 bases at V and 10 bases at J, leaving 9 bases unmatched. The CDR3 sequence is 15 residues long.

The chain recombines TRBV19 with TRBJ1-5, with D unclear. Germline V CDR1 and CDR2: LNHDA, SQIVND (reference sequence). Deletions cut 2 bases from V and 8 bases from J, with 13 bases between. This CDR3 region has 14 residues. CDR3 DNA sequence: TGTGCCAGTAGTATAACCTGGGTTGCGGAGCCCCAGCATTTT. This gives the protein CASSITWVAEPQHF.

The V gene is TRBV19, the J gene TRBJ2-1; D possibly corresponds to TRBD2 (6 bases). CDR3 length: 12 residues. The V end was cut by 3 bases, the J end by 12 bases, with 12 bases between. Germline CDR1 reads LNHDA; CDR2 reads SQIVND (reference sequence). The CDR3 nucleotides are TGTGCCAGTAGTATTCGGGGGTTAGGGCAGTTCTTC. This gives the protein CASSIRGLGQFF.

The chain combines TRBV30 with TRBJ1-6; 9 nucleotides line up with TRBD1. CDR3 length: 14 residues. Trimming cost V 4 bases and J 7 bases; bases outside gene matches: 5. Germline CDR1 reads GTSNPN; CDR2 reads SVGIG (reference sequence). CDR3 DNA sequence: TGTGCCTGGAAACACGACAGGGGGAATTCACCCCTCCACTTT. Protein product: CAWKHDRGNSPLHF.

This chain joins TRBV9 and TRBJ2-1; the D gene is possibly TRBD1 (6 bases). The germline gives CDR1 SGDLS, CDR2 YYNGEE. There are 13 residues in the CDR3. V was trimmed by 0 bases and J by 7 bases, leaving 8 bases between them. The DNA of the CDR3 is TGTGCCAGCAGCGTAGAGGACAGAAATGAGCAGTTCTTC. Encoded protein: CASSVEDRNEQFF.

The chain employs TRBV30 and TRBJ1-2, with 7 bases lining up with TRBD1. Germline assignment: CDR1 GTSNPN and CDR2 SVGIG (reference sequence). The CDR3 loop spans 14 amino acids. J gave up 2 bases and V 2 bases, and 5 bases lay outside the gene matches. DNA of the CDR3: TGTGCCTGGAGTCCAGGGGGAGTCAACTATGGCTACACCTTC. It specifies CAWSPGGVNYGYTF.

Written as DNA, the CDR3 is TGTGCCAGCAGCTTAATCCGAGGCCAGGGTGATGAGCAGTTCTTC. This encodes CASSLIRGQGDEQFF. The chain has TRBV7-9 and TRBJ2-1; TRBD1 is a possible D gene (5 bases). Germline V gene sequence: CDR1 SEHNR, CDR2 FQNEAQ (reference sequence). V was trimmed by 2 bases and J by 8 bases, leaving 16 bases between them. The CDR3 covers 15 residues.

This clone has a single count. The chain is built from TRBV20-1 and TRBJ2-3; D is unclear. Deletions cut 5 bases from V and 4 bases from J, with 4 bases between. The CDR3 extends over 10 amino acids. CDR1 is DFQATT, CDR2 SNEGSKA, per germline (reference sequence). The CDR3 region is CSARSDTQYF. The DNA for the CDR3 is TGCAGTGCTCGGTCAGATACGCAGTATTTT.

The chain combines TRBV11-2 with TRBJ2-7; TRBD1 agrees at 8 bases. Germline-derived CDR1 and CDR2 are SGHAT and FQNNGV. This CDR3 has 13 amino acids. After removal of 5 bases from V and 3 bases from J, the junction contained 3 bases not matched to a gene. Here the CDR3 DNA reads TGTGCCAGCAGCCCTGGACAGGGCTACGAGCAGTACTTC. Encoded protein: CASSPGQGYEQYF. Using reference TRBV11-2 and TRBJ2-7 for the parts outside the CDR3, the full variable domain is EAGVAQSPRYKIIEKRQSVAFWCNPISGHATLYWYQQILGQGPKLLIQFQNNGVVDDSQLPKDRFSAERLKGVDSTLKIQPAKLEDSAVYLCASSPGQGYEQYFGPGTRLTVT.

V and J are TRBV18 and TRBJ2-5; 8 nucleotides agree with TRBD1. Losses at the gene ends were 6 bases for V and 4 bases for J; bases not matched to a gene: 4. The CDR3 has 13 residues. CDR1 and CDR2 (germline): KGHSH, LQKENI. The CDR3 reads CASSGTGTETQYF. CDR3 bases: TGTGCCAGCTCGGGGACAGGAACAGAGACCCAGTACTTC.

The CDR3 region has the DNA TGTGCCAGCAGCTTTGGGACAGGGAACACTGAAGCTTTCTTT. It is translated as CASSFGTGNTEAFF. The V call is TRBV28, the J call TRBJ1-1; 8 bases fit TRBD1. The CDR3 extends over 14 amino acids. Germline V CDR1 and CDR2: MDHEN, SYDVKM. The J segment lost 1 base and the V segment lost 6 bases, leaving 4 bases of the junction unmatched.

The chain recombines TRBV11-1 with TRBJ2-7; no firm D call. The V and J ends lost 3 bases and 0 bases respectively, with 12 bases between them. The CDR3 is 15 amino acids. Looked up from germline, CDR1 is SGHAT and CDR2 is FQDESV (reference sequence). As DNA, the CDR3 is TGTGCCAGCAGCTTTGGGTCCCACAGCTCCTACGAGCAGTACTTC. It translates to CASSFGSHSSYEQYF.

The chain joins TRBV7-9 to TRBJ2-1; TRBD2 matches 7 bases. From germline, CDR1 is SEHNR and CDR2 FQNEAQ (reference sequence). With V trimmed by 3 bases and J by 4 bases, 12 bases remained unmatched. The CDR3 spans 17 residues. CDR3: CASSFERTGGRYNEQFF. In nucleotides, the CDR3 is TGTGCCAGCAGCTTTGAGAGGACGGGGGGACGTTACAATGAGCAGTTCTTC.

This chain joins TRBV6-4 and TRBJ2-1; maybe TRBD2 (5 bases). Trimming pared 0 bases from V and 1 base from J, leaving 16 bases between. This CDR3 is built from 18 residues. Germline assignment: CDR1 MRHNA and CDR2 SNTAGT. The CDR3 reads CASSDSPLAAASYNEQFF. DNA of the CDR3: TGTGCCAGCAGTGACTCGCCTTTAGCAGCGGCTTCCTACAATGAGCAGTTCTTC.

This clone appeared once. This chain uses TRBV7-3 with TRBJ1-4; D is perhaps TRBD1 (6 bases). This CDR3 is built from 15 residues. Trimming took off 5 bases at V and 2 bases at J, with 12 bases between the two ends. The germline V gene has CDR1 SGHTA and CDR2 FQGTGA. CDR3 loop: CASSPTGSTNEKLFF. The CDR3 DNA follows: TGTGCCAGCAGCCCAACAGGGAGCACTAATGAAAAACTGTTTTTT.

In its sample, this clone was seen once. The chain carries TRBV4-3 and TRBJ1-1, with no clear D. Germline CDR1 LGHNA, CDR2 YSLEER. The CDR3 runs 15 residues. V lost 1 base, J lost 1 base, and 10 bases lay in between. The CDR3 nucleotides are TGCGCCAGCAGCCAAGGTCTAGTATGGAACACTGAAGCTTTCTTT. Its translation: CASSQGLVWNTEAFF.

V and J are TRBV27 and TRBJ1-6, with D perhaps matching TRBD1 (6 bases). The V end was cut by 2 bases, the J end by 5 bases, with 7 bases between. The CDR3 loop spans 14 amino acids. In germline, CDR1 is MNHEY, CDR2 SMNVEV (reference sequence). CDR3 region: CASSLQGNNSPLHF. CDR3 in DNA: TGTGCCAGCAGTTTACAGGGGAATAATTCACCCCTCCACTTT.

This chain connects TRBV5-1 to TRBJ1-1; 10 nucleotides align to TRBD1. The trim removed 3 bases at V and 5 bases at J, leaving 10 bases unmatched. Germline V gives CDR1 SGHRS, CDR2 YFSETQ. The CDR3 has 16 amino acids. The DNA of the CDR3 is TGCGCCAGCAGCTCATTCTCCGGGACAGGGGTTACTGAAGCTTTCTTT. Protein: CASSSFSGTGVTEAFF.

This sequence joins TRBV6-2 or TRBV6-3 and TRBJ1-6; TRBD1 agrees at 9 bases. This CDR3 region has 15 residues. Germline CDR1 MNHEY, CDR2 SVGEGT. The V gene end was trimmed by 5 bases and the J gene end by 7 bases; junction bases not matched to a gene: 6. CDR3 coding DNA: TGTGCCAGCAGTGACTTTGGACAGGGGAATTCACCCCTCCACTTT. Translated: CASSDFGQGNSPLHF.

The chain recombines TRBV30 with TRBJ2-5; 7 bases are shared with TRBD2. This CDR3 contains 13 residues. Germline V gene sequence: CDR1 GTSNPN, CDR2 SVGIG (reference sequence). V dropped 2 bases and J dropped 5; count of bases not matched to a gene: 5. The CDR3 here is CAWSSSGAETQYF. In nucleotides, the CDR3 is TGTGCCTGGAGTTCTAGCGGCGCGGAGACCCAGTACTTC.

CDR3 in DNA: TGTGCCAGCAGCCGGGACAGGGCTGCCGGGACCATATATTTT. Residues: CASSRDRAAGTIYF. The V and J genes are TRBV7-2 and TRBJ1-3; TRBD1 matches at 9 bases. J lost 10 bases, V lost 5 bases, and 9 bases had no gene match. CDR3 length equals 14 residues. CDR1 is SGHTA and CDR2 is FQGNSA in the germline V gene.

V and J are TRBV5-3 and TRBJ2-2, with D possibly TRBD2 on 5 matching bases. TRBV5-3 is an ORF, with its function uncertain. This CDR3 comprises 16 residues. The germline V and J ends were trimmed by 0 bases and 1 base, with 10 bases remaining between them. CDR3 in amino acids: CARSLVRGVNTGELFF. The CDR3 DNA is TGTGCCAGAAGCTTGGTACGGGGAGTGAACACCGGGGAGCTGTTTTTT.